These 20 T cell receptor beta chains came from one sample sequenced in a study of blood T cells in healthy people across ages. A J-beta primer mix and a sample-barcoded 5' primer were used in a second PCR of roughly 7 to 12 cycles. TCRdb reprocessed the 5' RACE reads via MiXCR and lists one record per CDR3 protein. Of more than 1.4 million distinct CDR3 sequences listed, 42% are singletons. Sequenced input: blood. Source of these receptors: a woman younger than 35 in good health.

This sequence joins TRBV20-1 and TRBJ2-3; TRBD2 aligns across 12 bases. CDR1 and CDR2 (germline): DFQATT, SNEGSKA (reference sequence). The CDR3 runs to 19 residues. The ends lost 0 bases at V and 2 bases at J; junction bases unmatched: 12. The CDR3 nucleotides are TGCAGTGCTAGAGATTATGGGCTAGCGGGAGGGGGACACACAGATACGCAGTATTTT. Its protein is CSARDYGLAGGGHTDTQYF.

The chain is built from TRBV7-6 and TRBJ1-4; D uncertain. This CDR3 is built from 15 residues. Germline CDR1 reads SGHVS; CDR2 reads FNYEAQ. V gave up 2 bases and J gave up 0 bases, with 7 bases separating them. CDR3 in amino acids: CASSLIGPTNEKLFF. The CDR3 bases are TGTGCCAGCAGCTTAATAGGGCCAACTAATGAAAAACTGTTTTTT.

The J gene is TRBJ1-5, the V gene TRBV6-1, with 7 bases fitting TRBD1. The CDR3 spans 16 residues. The V gene end was trimmed by 7 bases and the J gene end by 2 bases; junction bases not matched to a gene: 11. CDR1 and CDR2 from the germline V gene are MNHNS and SASEGT. The CDR3 protein is CASILQGPGGNQPQHF. As DNA, the CDR3 is TGTGCCAGCATTCTACAGGGGCCGGGGGGCAATCAGCCCCAGCATTTT.

The rearrangement links TRBV27 to TRBJ1-1, with D tentatively TRBD1 (5 bases). The CDR3 length is 16 residues. Germline V gene sequence: CDR1 MNHEY, CDR2 SMNVEV (reference sequence). Trimming stripped 7 bases from V and 0 bases from J, with 18 bases between. CDR3 protein: CASKPAGLLMNTEAFF. The CDR3, as DNA: TGTGCCAGCAAACCTGCAGGGCTTTTAATGAACACTGAAGCTTTCTTT.

Concerning this clonotype itself: A read error is possible here, since a much larger clone lies one base away. The genes are TRBV7-2 and TRBJ1-2; tentative D call: TRBD1 (6 bases). Trimming removed 5 bases at V and 7 bases at J, with 14 bases between. CDR1 SGHTA and CDR2 FQGNSA come from the germline V gene. This CDR3 has 13 amino acids. The DNA for the CDR3 is TGTGCCAGCAGCCTTGACAGGATCGGTGGCTACACCTTC. Encoded protein: CASSLDRIGGYTF.

This clonotype was picked up a small number of times. This rearrangement joins TRBV28 to TRBJ1-2; weak D call: TRBD1 (6 bases). The CDR3 consists of 18 residues. The germline V gene encodes CDR1 MDHEN and CDR2 SYDVKM. Trimming stripped 6 bases from V and 3 bases from J, with 26 bases between. CDR3: CASSSPGAQGPSDYGYTF. The CDR3 coding sequence is TGTGCCAGCAGCTCACCAGGGGCCCAGGGACCCTCCGACTATGGCTACACCTTC.

The chain combines TRBV12-3 or TRBV12-4 with TRBJ1-4; 7 nucleotides line up with TRBD1. V gave up 3 bases and J gave up 8 bases; unmatched junction bases: 6. The CDR3 totals 14 residues. The CDR3 reads CASSLTGTVEKLFF. The CDR3 region has the DNA TGTGCCAGCAGTTTGACGGGGACAGTCGAAAAACTGTTTTTT.

The V call is TRBV11-2, the J call TRBJ2-7; the match to TRBD1 covers 11 bases. The CDR3 is 15 residues long. J gave up 4 bases and V 3 bases, and 5 bases lay outside the gene matches. Germline V gene lookup returns CDR1 SGHAT and CDR2 FQNNGV. CDR3 residues: CASSFRTGGMYEQYF. DNA of the CDR3: TGTGCCAGCAGCTTTCGGACAGGGGGCATGTACGAGCAGTACTTC.

This clonotype was seen ten or more times. This chain links TRBV6-4 with TRBJ2-1, with TRBD2 matching 12 bases. Per the germline V gene, CDR1 is MRHNA and CDR2 is SNTAGT. J lost 4 bases, V lost 0 bases, and 1 base had no gene match. The CDR3 length is 16 residues. The CDR3 DNA sequence: TGTGCCAGCAGTGACTCCGGACTAGCGGGGTACAATGAGCAGTTCTTC. Translated: CASSDSGLAGYNEQFF.

The J gene is TRBJ2-7, the V gene TRBV6-5, with D perhaps given as TRBD1 or TRBD2 (5 bases each). CDR1 MNHEY and CDR2 SVGAGI come from the germline V gene. This CDR3 comprises 15 residues. The V and J ends lost 5 bases and 4 bases respectively, with 18 bases between them. The CDR3, as DNA: TGTGCCAGCAGTCCCACTCGTCCAGGGACGTACGAGCAGTACTTC. Translating gives CASSPTRPGTYEQYF.

V is TRBV10-2 and J is TRBJ2-1; 7 bases map to TRBD1. The CDR3 length is 15 residues. The ends lost 4 bases at V and 8 bases at J; junction bases unmatched: 11. Germline CDR1 reads WSHSY; CDR2 reads SAAADI. DNA for the CDR3: TGCGCCAGCAGTGTATTGAGCGGTACAGGGGATGAGCAGTTCTTC. As protein: CASSVLSGTGDEQFF.

The count of this clonotype is one. This chain joins TRBV12-3 or TRBV12-4 and TRBJ1-1, with TRBD1 as a possible D gene (6 bases). The length of the CDR3 is 15 residues. Trimming took 5 bases from V and 1 from J, leaving 14 bases between them. In DNA, the CDR3 is TGTGCCAGCAGTCGCACCCAGGGGTGGAACACTGAAGCTTTCTTT. Its protein is CASSRTQGWNTEAFF.

This clonotype turned up a few times. The J gene is TRBJ2-1, the V gene TRBV6-5, with D perhaps matching TRBD1 (6 bases). V dropped 2 bases and J dropped 3 bases, with 14 bases sitting between them. From germline, CDR1 is MNHEY and CDR2 SVGAGI. The CDR3 extends over 16 amino acids. The CDR3 nucleotides are TGTGCCAGCAGTTACAGAGCAGGGGTCCTCTACAATGAGCAGTTCTTC. It codes for CASSYRAGVLYNEQFF.

V usage is TRBV29-1 and J usage is TRBJ2-1; tentative D call: TRBD1 (5 bases). The CDR3 has 13 residues. The germline CDR1 and CDR2 sequences are SQVTM and ANQGSEA. Trimming removed 3 bases at V and 10 bases at J, with 16 bases between. CDR3 DNA: TGCAGCGTTGATTCAGGGATCGCCTACGAGCAGTTCTTC. Translation: CSVDSGIAYEQFF.

The V call is TRBV7-9, the J call TRBJ2-3; D possibly matches TRBD1 or TRBD2 (5 bases each). CDR1 is SEHNR and CDR2 is FQNEAQ in the germline V gene (reference sequence). Trimming took 5 bases from V and 5 from J, leaving 11 bases between them. This CDR3 has 13 residues. The CDR3 bases are TGTGCCAGCAGCCAGGGACGTGGAGATACGCAGTATTTT. Residues: CASSQGRGDTQYF. The entire variable domain, with the rest obtained from reference TRBV7-9 and TRBJ2-3, is as follows: DTGVSQNPRHKITKRGQNVTFRCDPISEHNRLYWYRQTLGQGPEFLTYFQNEAQLEKSRLLSDRFSAERPKGSFSTLEIQRTEQGDSAMYLCASSQGRGDTQYFGPGTRLTVL.

This rearrangement joins TRBV4-2 to TRBJ1-5; 7 bases align to TRBD1. This CDR3 is built from 18 residues. V dropped 0 bases and J dropped 6; count of bases not matched to a gene: 14. Germline V gives CDR1 LGHNA, CDR2 YNFKEQ. The CDR3 sequence: CASSQDLPGAGGTQPQHF. As DNA, the CDR3 is TGTGCCAGCAGCCAAGATCTCCCCGGGGCAGGGGGTACTCAGCCCCAGCATTTT.

V and J are TRBV20-1 and TRBJ2-4; D gene uncertain. Deletions cut 2 bases from V and 13 bases from J, with 18 bases between. This CDR3 is built from 13 residues. CDR1 is DFQATT and CDR2 is SNEGSKA in the germline V gene (reference sequence). The CDR3 region is CSARKGGYNEQYF. Here the CDR3 DNA reads TGCAGTGCTAGAAAGGGTGGTTACAATGAGCAGTACTTC.

This clonotype turned up a few times. The rearrangement uses TRBV18 and TRBJ2-3; 7 bases line up with TRBD2. CDR3 length: 16 amino acids. The junction had 8 bases not matched to a gene; V was cut back by 0 bases and J by 5 bases. Germline V gene sequence: CDR1 KGHSH, CDR2 LQKENI. CDR3 residues: CASSPPSGRSEDTQYF. The CDR3 bases are TGTGCCAGCTCACCACCCTCCGGGAGGTCTGAAGATACGCAGTATTTT.

The rearrangement uses TRBV20-1 and TRBJ2-1, with D unresolved. V dropped 1 base and J dropped 3 bases, with 13 bases sitting between them. Germline lookup yields CDR1 DFQATT and CDR2 SNEGSKA (reference sequence). The length of the CDR3 is 15 residues. DNA of the CDR3: TGCAGTGCTAGAGGTTCACATCAACTCTACAATGAGCAGTTCTTC. Its protein product is CSARGSHQLYNEQFF.

This clonotype was seen only a few times. This chain connects TRBV2 to TRBJ1-5; D might be TRBD1 (5 bases). CDR1 is SNHLY, CDR2 FYNNEI, per germline. The CDR3 runs to 15 residues. The V end was cut by 8 bases, the J end by 3 bases, with 17 bases between. The CDR3, as DNA: TGTGCCAGCCTAGGGGCCGCTCGAGACAATCAGCCCCAGCATTTT. Amino acid sequence: CASLGAARDNQPQHF. The entire variable domain, with the rest obtained from reference TRBV2 and TRBJ1-5, is as follows: EPEVTQTPSHQVTQMGQEVILRCVPISNHLYFYWYRQILGQKVEFLVSFYNNEISEKSEIFDDQFSVERPDGSNFTLKIRSTKLEDSAMYFCASLGAARDNQPQHFGDGTRLSIL.